This T cell receptor (beta chain) was found in a study of blood T cell repertoires in COVID-19. On the study more broadly: COVID-19 samples from acute and convalescent phases originated in the United States, Italy and Spain. In each case, the material was cDNA or gDNA derived from T cells, B-cell-depleted T cells, or PBMCs.

The CDR3 runs 15 residues. CDR1 and CDR2 from the germline V gene are SGHTA and FQGNSA. The J segment lost 3 bases and the V segment lost 4 bases, leaving 6 bases of the junction unmatched. In the study's own analysis: Estimates of nucleated cell counts were drawn from the amplification of reference gene primers. The table came from immunoSEQ multiplex PCR; TCRdb's copy has only in-frame clones and leaves some out. V, J and clone size derive from that table, while D and trimming were established from the DNA sequence. The repertoire has around 360,000 clones, around 87% of them found once; the top ten carry about 10%. This clone showed up just once. Seattle participants joined during active infection and were tracked over time.

The chain is built from TRBV7-2 and TRBJ2-7; TRBD1 matches 10 bases. The sample was peripheral blood. The sequence came from a woman in her twenties or thirties with COVID-19, enrolled during active disease. CDR3 bases: TGTGCCAGCAGCTCAGACAGGGGGCCGATCTACGAGCAGTACTTC. It specifies CASSSDRGPIYEQYF.